These 15 T cell receptor beta chains share one sample of origin, sequenced in a study of T cells in Graves' hyperthyroidism and ophthalmopathy. Using RNA transcripts as the source, TCR beta CDR3 regions were amplified. TCR CDR3 underwent first-round RT-PCR with the HTBI primer set. Via MiXCR, TCRdb re-called the multiplex PCR reads, giving one row per CDR3 protein. The profile shows about 480,000 distinct CDR3 sequences, around an eighth of them singletons. Input material: blood. The source is a woman aged 18-30 years with Graves' hyperthyroidism.

This clonotype was counted many times. The chain employs TRBV10-2 and TRBJ2-5; 8 bases align to TRBD2. The J segment lost 5 bases and the V segment lost 10 bases, leaving 12 bases of the junction unmatched. This CDR3 has 14 residues. From germline, CDR1 is WSHSY and CDR2 SAAADI. In DNA, the CDR3 is TGCGCCACCCAGCCTGCTGGCGGGAGGGAGACCCAGTACTTC. As protein: CATQPAGGRETQYF.

This clonotype was counted ten times or more. This chain joins TRBV12-3 or TRBV12-4 and TRBJ1-1; tentative D call: TRBD1 (5 bases). Trimming cost V 6 bases and J 6 bases, with 8 bases left between them. The CDR3 consists of 11 residues. CDR3 nucleotides: TGTGCCAGCAGGCAGGGATCTGAAGCTTTCTTT. Translating gives CASRQGSEAFF.

Points on this clonotype: A much more abundant neighbour one base away suggests this may be a read error. This chain uses TRBV30 with TRBJ2-1; 8 bases align to TRBD2. J lost 14 bases, V lost 0 bases, and 18 bases had no gene match. The CDR3 totals 16 residues. In germline, CDR1 is GTSNPN, CDR2 SVGIG (reference sequence). CDR3 in DNA: TGTGCCTGGAGTGTACGGCGGGGACTAGGGGGGTTAGGAAAGTTCTTC. As protein: CAWSVRRGLGGLGKFF.

This clonotype was seen ten or more times. The V call is TRBV30, the J call TRBJ1-1, with D possibly matching TRBD1 (6 bases). The CDR3 extends over 15 amino acids. CDR1 is GTSNPN, CDR2 SVGIG, per germline (reference sequence). The V end was cut by 5 bases, the J end by 1 base, with 17 bases between. The CDR3 spells CAWGRGIGENTEAFF. CDR3 coding DNA: TGTGCCTGGGGCAGGGGTATAGGGGAGAACACTGAAGCTTTCTTT.

This clonotype was seen at least ten times. The V gene is TRBV7-8, the J gene TRBJ1-3, with D hard to call. The V gene's germline CDR1 is SGHVS and CDR2 FQNEAQ. The CDR3 is made up of 16 amino acids. V gave up 1 base and J gave up 0 bases, with 10 bases separating them. This CDR3 reads CASSLEGWGSGNTIYF. In nucleotides, the CDR3 is TGTGCCAGCAGCTTAGAGGGCTGGGGCTCTGGAAACACCATATATTTT.

This clonotype was picked up many times. The chain is built from TRBV6-5 and TRBJ2-1; 8 bases are shared with TRBD2. Germline loops: CDR1 MNHEY, CDR2 SVGAGI. V dropped 3 bases and J dropped 9; count of bases not matched to a gene: 7. The CDR3 has 14 residues. DNA of the CDR3: TGTGCCAGCAGTTATTCGACTAGCGTAGTTGAGCAGTTCTTC. Its translation is CASSYSTSVVEQFF.

V gene TRBV29-1 combines with J gene TRBJ1-2; D gene unclear. Germline V lookup: CDR1 SQVTM, CDR2 ANQGSEA. The CDR3 is 15 amino acids. V lost 7 bases, J lost 2 bases, and 20 bases lay in between. CDR3 bases: TGCAGCGCCACTAGACGGATTCAAGACAACTATGGCTACACCTTC. This codes for CSATRRIQDNYGYTF. The whole variable domain, filled in from reference TRBV29-1 and TRBJ1-2, reads SAVISQKPSRDICQRGTSLTIQCQVDSQVTMMFWYRQQPGQSLTLIATANQGSEATYESGFVIDKFPISRPNLTFSTLTVSNMSPEDSSIYLCSATRRIQDNYGYTFGSGTRLTVV.

This clonotype was observed many times. The junction departs from the called germline gene at one end, perhaps through a read error. The chain carries TRBV4-1 and TRBJ1-1, with unresolved D. This CDR3 has 13 amino acids. Germline loops: CDR1 MGHRA, CDR2 YSYEKL. DNA for the CDR3: TGTGCCAGCAGCCAAGACCGGGACACTGAAGCTTTCTTT. It is translated as CASSQDRDTEAFF.

In this sample, this clonotype turned up a few times. The chain links TRBV6-1 to TRBJ2-1; 8 nucleotides agree with TRBD2. Trimming removed 5 bases from V and 6 bases from J; junction bases left unmatched: 9. CDR1 and CDR2 (germline): MNHNS, SASEGT. The CDR3 runs to 15 residues. This CDR3 reads CASSPSGSGRNEQFF. The DNA for the CDR3 is TGTGCCAGCAGTCCCAGCGGGAGTGGGCGCAATGAGCAGTTCTTC.

This clonotype came up many times. V gene TRBV13 combines with J gene TRBJ2-4; 12 nucleotides agree with TRBD1. This CDR3 has 14 amino acids. Germline trimming cut 6 bases from V and 9 bases from J; bases unmatched to any gene: 6. Germline-derived CDR1 and CDR2 are PRHDT and FYEKMQ (reference sequence). The DNA for the CDR3 is TGTGCCAGCAGTTCCGGGACAGGGGGCATCATTCAGTACTTC. Amino acids: CASSSGTGGIIQYF.

The V call is TRBV7-3, the J call TRBJ2-1, with TRBD2 identical over 9 bases. The CDR3 loop spans 17 amino acids. V dropped 5 bases and J dropped 8; count of bases not matched to a gene: 16. Germline-derived CDR1 and CDR2 are SGHTA and FQGTGA. CDR3 residues: CASSPTLGGSGSHEQFF. The CDR3, as DNA: TGTGCCAGCAGCCCAACCCTCGGCGGTAGCGGGAGTCATGAGCAGTTCTTC.

Comment on this clonotype: This sequence may be a read error, since a much larger clone differs from it by one base. This chain joins TRBV28 and TRBJ2-2, with 10 bases that match TRBD1. This CDR3 has 12 residues. Germline V lookup: CDR1 MDHEN, CDR2 SYDVKM. DNA for the CDR3: TGTGTCAGCAGTGTACGGGACAGGGGACTGTTTTTT. It is translated as CVSSVRDRGLFF.

This sequence joins TRBV14 and TRBJ1-1; D perhaps matches TRBD1 (5 bases). Trimming pared 6 bases from V and 2 bases from J, leaving 7 bases between. Germline CDR1 and CDR2: SGHDN and FVKESK. The length of the CDR3 is 12 residues. CDR3 loop: CASRTENTEAFF. CDR3 nucleotides: TGTGCCAGCAGGACAGAAAACACTGAAGCTTTCTTT.

Only a few counts were recorded for this clonotype. V and J are TRBV4-1 and TRBJ2-2; 7 bases fit TRBD2. This CDR3 region has 17 residues. V shed 0 bases, J shed 7 bases, and the junction held 11 bases outside the gene matches. The germline V gene has CDR1 MGHRA and CDR2 YSYEKL. As DNA, the CDR3 is TGCGCCAGCAGCCAAGATCGGGGGGAGGGCCCCAGCGGGGAGCTGTTTTTT. It yields the protein CASSQDRGEGPSGELFF.

In this sample, this clonotype turned up many times. The V gene is TRBV18, the J gene TRBJ1-5; D unresolved. This CDR3 comprises 17 residues. CDR1 is KGHSH and CDR2 is LQKENI in the germline V gene. V was shortened by 0 bases and J by 0 bases, with 12 bases between the two germline ends. DNA for the CDR3: TGTGCCAGCTCACCACCAAGCAGTACTTATAGCAATCAGCCCCAGCATTTT. This translates into CASSPPSSTYSNQPQHF.